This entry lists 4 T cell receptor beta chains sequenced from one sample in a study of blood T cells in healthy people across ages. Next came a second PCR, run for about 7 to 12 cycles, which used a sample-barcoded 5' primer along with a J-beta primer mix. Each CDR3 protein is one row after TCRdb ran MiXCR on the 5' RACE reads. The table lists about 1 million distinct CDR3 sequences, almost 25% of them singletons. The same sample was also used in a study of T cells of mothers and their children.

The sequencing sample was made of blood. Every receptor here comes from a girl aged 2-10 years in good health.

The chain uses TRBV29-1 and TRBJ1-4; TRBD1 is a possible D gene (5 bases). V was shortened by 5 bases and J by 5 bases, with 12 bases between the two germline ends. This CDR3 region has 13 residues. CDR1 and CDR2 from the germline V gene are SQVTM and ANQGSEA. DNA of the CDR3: TGCAGCGTTCGGCGGGGGAACAATGAAAAACTGTTTTTT. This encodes CSVRRGNNEKLFF.

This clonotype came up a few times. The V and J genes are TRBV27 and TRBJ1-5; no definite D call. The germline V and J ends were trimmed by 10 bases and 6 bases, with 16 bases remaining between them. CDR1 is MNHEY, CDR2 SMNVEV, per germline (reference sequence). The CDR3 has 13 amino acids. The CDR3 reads CATSTQQTQPQHF. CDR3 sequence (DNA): TGTGCCACCTCGACACAACAAACTCAGCCCCAGCATTTT.

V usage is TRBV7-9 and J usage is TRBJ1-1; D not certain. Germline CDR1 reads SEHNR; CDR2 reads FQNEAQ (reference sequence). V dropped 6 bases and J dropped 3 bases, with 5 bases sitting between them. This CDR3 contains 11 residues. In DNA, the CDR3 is TGTGCCAGCAGAGACGACACTGAAGCTTTCTTT. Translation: CASRDDTEAFF. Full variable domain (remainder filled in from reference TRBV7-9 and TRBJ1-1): DTGVSQNPRHKITKRGQNVTFRCDPISEHNRLYWYRQTLGQGPEFLTYFQNEAQLEKSRLLSDRFSAERPKGSFSTLEIQRTEQGDSAMYLCASRDDTEAFFGQGTRLTVV.

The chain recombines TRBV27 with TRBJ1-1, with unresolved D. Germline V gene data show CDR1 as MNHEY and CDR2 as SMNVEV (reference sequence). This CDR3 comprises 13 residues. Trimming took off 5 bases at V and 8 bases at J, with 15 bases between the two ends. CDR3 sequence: CASSELGAPEAFF. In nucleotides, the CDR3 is TGTGCCAGCAGTGAATTGGGAGCCCCCGAAGCTTTCTTT.